This T cell receptor beta chain came from a study of graft-versus-host responses after intestinal transplantation. The assay was immunoSEQ multiplex PCR, and TCRdb's table has in-frame clones only and misses some. The profile covers about 120,000 clones, with 95% appearing a single time and roughly 3.5% taken by the ten largest. Regarding this clone: Its antigen remains unknown.

The CDR3 has 12 amino acids. Trimming removed 4 bases from V and 1 base from J, with 4 bases in between. Germline lookup yields CDR1 MDHEN and CDR2 SYDVKM. The sample in question was unstimulated CD8+ T cells sorted from spleen or lymph node cells, obtained before intestinal transplant. The chain has TRBV28 and TRBJ1-1; D gene uncertain. The TCR originated in a human donor who received an intestinal transplant. CDR3 coding DNA: TGTGCCAGCAGTTGGGGGAACACTGAAGCTTTCTTT. This gives the protein CASSWGNTEAFF.